Sequencing of this TCR beta chain was carried out in a study of tumor-infiltrating lymphocytes in primary liver carcinoma. Study background: The patients comprised men and women between the ages of 30 and 69 years. Broader study findings: The study found tumor-adjacent and tumor-blood pairs overlapped less than tumor region pairs.

The CDR3 is 14 amino acids. The germline V gene has CDR1 SQVTM and CDR2 ANQGSEA. For blood RNA, unsorted whole blood served as the source, and germline DNA was extracted too. Patients were chronically HBV-infected and treatment-naive. Making TCR beta cDNA involved around 520 ng total RNA and a constant-region primer. TCR beta libraries came from three nested multiplex PCR rounds using slightly modified ARM-PCR. TRBV1-TRBV30 forward primers paired with a C-beta reverse primer were used in the first two PCR rounds, which ran roughly 10 cycles each. Each CDR3 protein is one row after TCRdb ran MiXCR on the multiplex PCR reads. This sample carries approximately 210,000 distinct CDR3 sequences, roughly 61% of them seen once, and the ten largest clones take approximately 6.6%. On this clonotype itself: Its antigen is not identified. At one end, the junction sequence differs from germline, possibly due to a read error.

Sequenced input: peripheral blood. This sequence joins TRBV29-1 and TRBJ2-4; 7 bases are shared with TRBD2. The clonotype originates from a woman aged 55-69 years with primary liver carcinoma and hepatitis B virus infection. The CDR3 DNA is TGCAGCGTTGAGGGAGGGGCAGGTGTTGACATTAAGTACTTC. Translated: CSVEGGAGVDIKYF.